The sequence of this T cell receptor beta chain was determined in a study of identifying expanded T cells in peripheral blood. Germline-derived CDR1 and CDR2 are LGHNA and YSLEER. This CDR3 has 14 amino acids. The V gene lost 4 bases and the J gene lost 7 bases, with 14 bases spanning the gap. Collection occurred without any documented infections or immune events in donors. The table came from immunoSEQ multiplex PCR; TCRdb's copy has only in-frame clones and leaves some out. The repertoire holds roughly 100,000 clones, with roughly 86% as singletons. This receptor was taken from a person aged 18 to 69 in good health. Sequences were obtained from blood. The chain combines TRBV4-3 with TRBJ2-1; possibly TRBD2 for D (6 bases). CDR3 sequence: CASSPIGRGNEQFF. The CDR3 nucleotides are TGCGCCAGCAGCCCCATAGGTCGGGGGAATGAGCAGTTCTTC.